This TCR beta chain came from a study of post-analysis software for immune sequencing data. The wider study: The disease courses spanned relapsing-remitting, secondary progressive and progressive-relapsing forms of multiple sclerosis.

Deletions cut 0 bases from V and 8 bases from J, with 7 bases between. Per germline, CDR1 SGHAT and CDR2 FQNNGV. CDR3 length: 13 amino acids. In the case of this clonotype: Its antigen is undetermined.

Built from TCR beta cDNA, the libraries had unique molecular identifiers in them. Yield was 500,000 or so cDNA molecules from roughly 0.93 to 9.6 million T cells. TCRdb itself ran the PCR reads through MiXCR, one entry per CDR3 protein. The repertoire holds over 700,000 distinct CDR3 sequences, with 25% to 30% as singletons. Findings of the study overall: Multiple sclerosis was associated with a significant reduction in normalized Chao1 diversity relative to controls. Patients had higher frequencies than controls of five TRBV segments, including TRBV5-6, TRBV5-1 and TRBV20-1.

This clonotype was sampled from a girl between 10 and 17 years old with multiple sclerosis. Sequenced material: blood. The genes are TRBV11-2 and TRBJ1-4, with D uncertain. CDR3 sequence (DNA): TGTGCCAGCAGCTTAGATTGGGAGGAAAAACTGTTTTTT. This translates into CASSLDWEEKLFF.